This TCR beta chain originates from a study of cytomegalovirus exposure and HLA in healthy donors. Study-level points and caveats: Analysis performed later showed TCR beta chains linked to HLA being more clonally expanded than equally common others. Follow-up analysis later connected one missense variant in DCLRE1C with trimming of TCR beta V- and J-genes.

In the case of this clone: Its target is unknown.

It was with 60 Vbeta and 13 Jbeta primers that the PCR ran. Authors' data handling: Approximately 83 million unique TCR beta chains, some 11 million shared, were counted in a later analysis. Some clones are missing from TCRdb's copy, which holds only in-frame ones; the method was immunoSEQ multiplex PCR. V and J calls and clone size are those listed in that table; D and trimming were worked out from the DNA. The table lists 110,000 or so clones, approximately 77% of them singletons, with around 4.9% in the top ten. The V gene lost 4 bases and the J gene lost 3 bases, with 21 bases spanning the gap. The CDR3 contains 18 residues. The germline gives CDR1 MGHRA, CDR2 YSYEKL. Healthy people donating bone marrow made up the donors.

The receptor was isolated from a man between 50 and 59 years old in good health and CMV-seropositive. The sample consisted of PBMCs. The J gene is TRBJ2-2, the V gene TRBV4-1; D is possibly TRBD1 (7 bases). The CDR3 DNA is TGCGCCAGCAGCCTAGGGAAGGGGGCTTGGGGGGACACCGGGGAGCTGTTTTTT. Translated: CASSLGKGAWGDTGELFF.